This paragraph reports one T cell receptor beta chain. At least ten counts were recorded for this clonotype. Its antigen is currently not known. Per-nucleotide qualities are absent, and no much larger clonotype sits a single base away. The CDR3, cysteine through phenylalanine, is 12 amino acids long. The CDR3 DNA has 36 bases and is translated from base 1. The germline V gene supplies CDR1 SGHRS and CDR2 YFSETQ. Deletion took 2 bases off V and 9 bases off J, with a span of 9 bases between the germline ends. The method behind the library was 5' RACE. TCRdb records Illumina HiSeq 2500 as the sequencer. The second PCR ran for about 6 to 11 cycles and used a J-beta primer mix along with a sample-barcoded 5' primer. A template-switch 5' adaptor carrying 12 random nucleotides introduced a unique molecular identifier onto each TCR beta cDNA molecule. At least 3 million CDR3-containing paired-end reads were obtained from each sample. First-strand cDNA was synthesized from all RNA with the Mint cDNA synthesis kit, primed by a TRBC-specific oligonucleotide. All cDNA was treated with uracil-DNA glycosylase and then went through a first 18-cycle PCR with the universal primers M1SS and BC2_uni_R. On the authors' methods: Normalization of each sample was performed by random selection of 1 million high-quality reads, each carrying a distinct molecular identifier. Reads with shared molecular identifiers were discarded instead of being binned into consensus sequences. MiTCR, run with a Q25 quality threshold and the strictest error-elimination algorithm, handled CDR3 identification, clonotype clustering and error correction. Lower-bound total TCR beta diversity was estimated with a nonparametric unseen species model using Euler transformation. TCRdb trimmed public reads at Q25 via fastp, called clones via MiXCR and kept in-frame beta chains. A single entry per CDR3 protein holds the most common genes and DNA from its merged rows. Clone size and V and J calls follow TCRdb, not the original study. This sample comprises 1.5 million to 2 million distinct CDR3 sequences, 28% of them detected only once. The top ten constitute roughly 8% of the sample.

Systemically healthy Caucasian individuals from Russia, 39 in total and aged about 6 to 100 years, were included as donors. Each donor gave 8 to 10 milliliters of peripheral blood, collected into EDTA-treated Vacutainer tubes. Ficoll-Paque density-gradient centrifugation was used to isolate PBMCs, with at least 6.5 million obtained per sample. Trizol reagent was used to extract total RNA from the PBMCs, yielding at least 5.5 micrograms per sample. For every donor, flow cytometry on a PBMC aliquot measured the percentage of naive CD45RAhigh/CD27high T cells. These data belong to a study of blood T cells in healthy people across ages (dated by TCRdb to between 2015 and 2017). For the wider study: Template switching captured roughly one uniquely barcoded TCR beta cDNA molecule per two T cells in model experiments. To avoid experimental bias, donors of different ages were distributed randomly across sequencing lanes. The study analyzed two additional independent replicas of 1 million unique cDNA reads from the same blood draw for two donors, one aged 18 to 29 and one aged 80 or older. Four age groups were formed from the donors: young (average roughly 16 years), middle-aged (approximately 40), aged (under 70) and long-lived (more than 75). Using deep sequencing normalized with unique cDNA molecular identifiers, the study measured how TCR beta repertoire diversity changes with age.

The study at large found these results: Observed TCR beta diversity per million T cells fell roughly linearly with age, and a significant reduction was already apparent by age around 40. Donor CMV infection status was unknown, potentially confounding age-related changes in expanded clonotypes. Since profiling was done on bulk unsorted PBMCs, naive and antigen-experienced compartments could not be conclusively compared. The long-lived group showed more naive CD4+ T cells, fewer expanded clones and increased TCR diversity than the aged group, suggesting age selection. There was a strong correlation between observed TCR beta diversity and the percentage of naive T cells measured by flow cytometry. Estimates of total diversity based on one million sequenced T cells were considered lower bounds and underestimates.

The sequence was obtained from a woman in her 30s in good health. This sequence uses TRBV5-1 and TRBJ2-1, with no D gene named confidently. Sequenced sample: blood. Read as DNA, the sequence is TGCGCCAGCAGCTTCTCCGGCGGTGAGCAGTTCTTC. Translated, it gives CASSFSGGEQFF.